These 22 T cell receptor beta chains share one sample of origin, sequenced in a study of T cells after yellow fever vaccination. TCRdb itself ran the 5' RACE reads through MiXCR, one entry per CDR3 protein. The table shows about 320,000 distinct CDR3 sequences, with approximately 12% occurring only once. The sample here was CD4+ T cells sorted from PBMCs, taken 45 days after the yellow fever booster vaccination. The receptors here all came from a man between 18 and 29 years old who received the YFV17D yellow fever vaccine.

There are a few counts of this clonotype. CDR3 residues: CASSPRDSKNIQYF. Here the CDR3 DNA reads TGTGCCAGCAGCCCCCGGGACAGTAAAAACATTCAGTACTTC. The V call is TRBV5-4, the J call TRBJ2-4; TRBD1 matches 7 bases. Unmatched junction bases numbered 5, after V lost 4 bases and J lost 4 bases. The CDR3 is made up of 14 amino acids. Germline V gene sequence: CDR1 SGHNT, CDR2 YYREEE (reference sequence).

V is TRBV7-8 and J is TRBJ2-7; TRBD2 matches at 7 bases. Germline values: CDR1 SGHVS, CDR2 FQNEAQ. The CDR3 loop spans 15 amino acids. V lost 5 bases to trimming and J lost 0 bases; unmatched junction nucleotides: 7. The CDR3 sequence: CASSHSGGGSYEQYF. CDR3 in DNA: TGTGCCAGCAGCCATAGTGGGGGGGGCTCCTACGAGCAGTACTTC.

The sample holds many counts of this clonotype. The gene calls are TRBV15 and TRBJ2-7; TRBD1 is a possible D gene (6 bases). The CDR3 covers 20 residues. The ends were cut back, 3 bases at V and 4 bases at J, with 31 bases in the middle. Germline loops: CDR1 LNHNV, CDR2 YYDKDF (reference sequence). For the CDR3, the DNA is TGTGCCACCAGCAGCTATAAAATACTTCTTACAGGGAGTAGTGATTACGAGCAGTACTTC. Translation gives CATSSYKILLTGSSDYEQYF.

This clonotype was picked up a small number of times. This chain links TRBV18 with TRBJ2-1; no definite D call. CDR1 is KGHSH and CDR2 is LQKENI in the germline V gene. V was cut by 1 base and J by 7 bases, with 8 bases left in between. The CDR3 covers 13 residues. The DNA for the CDR3 is TGTGCCAGCTCACCACGGGTCATTAATGAGCAGTTCTTC. Protein product: CASSPRVINEQFF.

This clonotype was picked up many times. A read error may produce the germline difference seen at one junction end. The CDR3 nucleotides are TGCGCCAGCAGCCAAGAGGGTCAGCCCCAGCATTTT. It encodes CASSQEGQPQHF. J is TRBJ1-5 and V is TRBV3-1; D remains ambiguous. This CDR3 spans 12 amino acids. The germline CDR1 and CDR2 sequences are LGHDT and YNNKEL (reference sequence).

This clonotype has more than one count but fewer than ten. The V and J genes are TRBV20-1 and TRBJ1-1; D gene unclear. The germline CDR1 and CDR2 sequences are DFQATT and SNEGSKA (reference sequence). Trimming left V 5 bases short and J 4 bases short, with 14 bases between. The CDR3 contains 13 residues. The CDR3 reads CSAFLPGGTEAFF. As DNA, the CDR3 is TGCAGTGCTTTCCTCCCAGGTGGCACTGAAGCTTTCTTT.

This clonotype was counted a few times. J is TRBJ2-1 and V is TRBV30, with D hard to call. Germline V gene lookup returns CDR1 GTSNPN and CDR2 SVGIG (reference sequence). CDR3 size: 11 residues. Trimming pared 3 bases from V and 10 bases from J, leaving 10 bases between. CDR3 sequence: CAWSLDREQFF. CDR3 in DNA: TGTGCCTGGAGCCTAGACCGGGAGCAGTTCTTC.

This chain connects TRBV11-1 to TRBJ1-5; D ambiguous. Germline V lookup: CDR1 SGHAT, CDR2 FQDESV (reference sequence). This CDR3 is built from 13 residues. V was pared by 5 bases and J by 0 bases, with 5 bases between. The CDR3 sequence is CASSPTSNQPQHF. DNA of the CDR3: TGTGCCAGCAGCCCGACTAGCAATCAGCCCCAGCATTTT.

This chain joins TRBV4-2 and TRBJ2-3; D remains ambiguous. This CDR3 is 14 amino acids long. Trimming left V 7 bases short and J 0 bases short, with 11 bases between. Germline-derived CDR1 and CDR2 are LGHNA and YNFKEQ. Here the CDR3 reads CASNFGQSTDTQYF. The CDR3 DNA reads TGTGCCAGCAATTTCGGCCAAAGCACAGATACGCAGTATTTT.

This clonotype was seen more than once but under ten times. The chain couples TRBV15 to TRBJ2-1; TRBD2 matches at 15 bases. In germline, CDR1 is LNHNV, CDR2 YYDKDF (reference sequence). With V trimmed by 1 base and J by 3 bases, 7 bases remained unmatched. This CDR3 comprises 19 residues. This chain's CDR3 is CATSRVPGLAGGSYNEQFF. The CDR3 coding sequence is TGTGCCACCAGCAGAGTACCAGGACTAGCGGGGGGGAGCTACAATGAGCAGTTCTTC.

This clonotype has ten or more counts. The chain joins TRBV11-2 to TRBJ2-7; possible D gene TRBD2, 6 bases. The CDR3 consists of 18 residues. V was cut by 3 bases and J by 1 base, with 22 bases left in between. Germline-derived CDR1 and CDR2 are SGHAT and FQNNGV. The CDR3 nucleotides are TGTGCCAGCAGCTTTTCGGACGGCGGAGGGTTGTGGTCCTACGAGCAGTACGTC. It translates to CASSFSDGGGLWSYEQYV.

The V call is TRBV25-1, the J call TRBJ2-3; D uncertain. This CDR3 contains 9 residues. Germline CDR1 is MGHDK and CDR2 is SYGVNS. The CDR3 reads CAGTDTQYF. The CDR3 coding sequence is TGTGCTGGCACAGATACGCAGTATTTT.

This clonotype has just one count. The CDR3 DNA sequence: TGTGCCAGCAGCTCCGGGACTAGCGGCCAAGAGACCCAGTACTTC. This translates into CASSSGTSGQETQYF. The rearrangement links TRBV5-4 to TRBJ2-5; 11 bases fit TRBD2. V lost 3 bases and J lost 1; bases outside the gene matches: 2. Germline V gene lookup returns CDR1 SGHNT and CDR2 YYREEE (reference sequence). There are 15 residues in the CDR3.

This clonotype was detected ten times or more. The chain carries TRBV23-1 and TRBJ2-3; 7 nucleotides agree with TRBD1. TRBV23-1 is designated an ORF whose function remains uncertain. Trimming at V came to 0 bases and at J to 5 bases, leaving 5 bases not matched to a gene. The CDR3 consists of 15 residues. The CDR3 bases are TGCGCCAGCAGTCAATCTGAGGGGGCGGAAGATACGCAGTATTTT. Translated: CASSQSEGAEDTQYF.

This clonotype was detected many times. The chain joins TRBV6-2 or TRBV6-3 to TRBJ2-1; 14 bases match TRBD2. V dropped 8 bases and J dropped 9; count of bases not matched to a gene: 18. Germline CDR1 is MNHEY and CDR2 is SVGEGT. The CDR3 runs 18 residues. The CDR3 loop is CASVPGLAGAAGWIEQFF. DNA for the CDR3: TGTGCCAGCGTTCCGGGACTAGCGGGGGCCGCCGGTTGGATTGAGCAGTTCTTC.

This clonotype has just a few counts. This chain joins TRBV18 and TRBJ2-1; D call uncertain. Germline V gene data show CDR1 as KGHSH and CDR2 as LQKENI. This CDR3 has 12 amino acids. Trimming took off 2 bases at V and 5 bases at J, with 4 bases between the two ends. CDR3 region: CASSPTDNEQFF. CDR3 DNA sequence: TGTGCCAGCTCACCAACGGACAATGAGCAGTTCTTC.

The V gene is TRBV5-1, the J gene TRBJ2-3; unclear D gene. CDR3 size: 13 residues. The germline V and J ends were trimmed by 3 bases and 5 bases, with 10 bases remaining between them. Germline V gives CDR1 SGHRS, CDR2 YFSETQ. The CDR3 bases are TGCGCCAGCAGCTGGCAGGACGGAGATACGCAGTATTTT. It is translated as CASSWQDGDTQYF. Looking up the rest from reference TRBV5-1 and TRBJ2-3 gives the full variable domain: KAGVTQTPRYLIKTRGQQVTLSCSPISGHRSVSWYQQTPGQGLQFLFEYFSETQRNKGNFPGRFSGRQFSNSRSEMNVSTLELGDSALYLCASSWQDGDTQYFGPGTRLTVL.

The sample holds many counts of this clonotype. The chain carries TRBV7-2 and TRBJ2-3; D may be TRBD2 (6 bases). Germline lookup yields CDR1 SGHTA and CDR2 FQGNSA. The CDR3 runs to 14 residues. The germline V and J ends were trimmed by 4 bases and 2 bases, with 10 bases remaining between them. The CDR3 coding sequence is TGTGCCAGCAGCTCGGGACTTTACACAGATACGCAGTATTTT. Translation: CASSSGLYTDTQYF.

The rearrangement links TRBV6-2 or TRBV6-3 to TRBJ2-7; D gene uncertain. This CDR3 has 12 amino acids. V shed 10 bases and J shed 1 base, with 11 bases lying between them. CDR1 and CDR2 from the germline V gene are MNHEY and SVGEGT. The CDR3 sequence: CATLGRSYEQYF. Written as DNA, the CDR3 is TGTGCCACCCTCGGACGGTCCTACGAGCAGTACTTC.

The chain couples TRBV7-9 to TRBJ2-2; D is unresolved. Trimming left V 3 bases short and J 10 bases short, with 12 bases between. CDR1 is SEHNR, CDR2 FQNEAQ, per germline (reference sequence). CDR3 length: 13 amino acids. The CDR3 region is CASSFGRTAELFF. Here the CDR3 DNA reads TGTGCCAGCAGCTTCGGTCGAACTGCGGAGCTGTTTTTT.

This clonotype was observed many times. The rearrangement links TRBV7-2 to TRBJ2-3; D possibly uses TRBD1 or TRBD2 (5 bases each). V was clipped by 5 bases and J by 4 bases, with 13 bases between them. Germline V CDR1 and CDR2: SGHTA, FQGNSA. The CDR3 loop spans 14 amino acids. CDR3 DNA sequence: TGTGCCAGCAGCCCAGGGACGCATTCAGATACGCAGTATTTT. It is translated as CASSPGTHSDTQYF.

This clonotype came up a few times. The chain employs TRBV5-1 and TRBJ2-7, with TRBD1 as a possible D gene (6 bases). The CDR3 has 13 amino acids. Trimming left V 4 bases short and J 3 bases short, with 11 bases between. The germline V gene has CDR1 SGHRS and CDR2 YFSETQ. CDR3 coding DNA: TGCGCCAGCAGCCAGGACAGATACTACGAGCAGTACTTC. Residues: CASSQDRYYEQYF. The complete variable domain, with remaining parts taken from reference TRBV5-1 and TRBJ2-7, reads KAGVTQTPRYLIKTRGQQVTLSCSPISGHRSVSWYQQTPGQGLQFLFEYFSETQRNKGNFPGRFSGRQFSNSRSEMNVSTLELGDSALYLCASSQDRYYEQYFGPGTRLTVT.